This T cell receptor beta chain was captured by sequencing in a study of T cell responses to AZD1222 COVID-19 vaccine. Profiling relied on immunoSEQ multiplex PCR, and the TCRdb table lists in-frame clones only, not all of them. There are approximately 150,000 clones in the sample; over 85% occur only once, and more than 0.85% lies in the top ten. This clone was recorded only once. The sample contains more than one DNA sequence encoding this CDR3. From germline, CDR1 is LNHDA and CDR2 SQIVND (reference sequence). With 3 bases clipped from V and 0 bases from J, the junction kept 7 bases outside the gene matches. The CDR3 has 17 amino acids.

This chain links TRBV19 with TRBJ2-1, with 8 positions matching TRBD2. This material consisted of peripheral blood, taken on day 0 of MenACWY control vaccination. The sequence came from an adult in good health. CDR3 DNA sequence: TGTGCCAGTAGTATTGGACTAGCCCTAAGCTCCTACAATGAGCAGTTCTTC. Protein product: CASSIGLALSSYNEQFF.